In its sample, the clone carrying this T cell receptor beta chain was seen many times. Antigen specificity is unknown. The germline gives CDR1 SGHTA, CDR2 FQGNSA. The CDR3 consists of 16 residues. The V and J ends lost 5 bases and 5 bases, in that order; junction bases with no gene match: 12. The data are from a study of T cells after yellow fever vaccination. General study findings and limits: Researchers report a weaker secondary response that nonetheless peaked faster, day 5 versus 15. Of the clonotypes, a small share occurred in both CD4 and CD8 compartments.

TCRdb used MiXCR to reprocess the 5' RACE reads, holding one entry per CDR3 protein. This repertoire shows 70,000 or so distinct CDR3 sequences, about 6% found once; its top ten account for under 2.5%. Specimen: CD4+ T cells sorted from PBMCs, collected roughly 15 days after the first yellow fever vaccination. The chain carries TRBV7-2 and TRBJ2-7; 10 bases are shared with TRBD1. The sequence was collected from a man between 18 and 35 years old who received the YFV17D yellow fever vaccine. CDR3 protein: CASSANSGTGVHEQYF. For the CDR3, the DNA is TGTGCCAGCAGCGCAAACTCCGGGACAGGGGTCCACGAGCAGTACTTC.